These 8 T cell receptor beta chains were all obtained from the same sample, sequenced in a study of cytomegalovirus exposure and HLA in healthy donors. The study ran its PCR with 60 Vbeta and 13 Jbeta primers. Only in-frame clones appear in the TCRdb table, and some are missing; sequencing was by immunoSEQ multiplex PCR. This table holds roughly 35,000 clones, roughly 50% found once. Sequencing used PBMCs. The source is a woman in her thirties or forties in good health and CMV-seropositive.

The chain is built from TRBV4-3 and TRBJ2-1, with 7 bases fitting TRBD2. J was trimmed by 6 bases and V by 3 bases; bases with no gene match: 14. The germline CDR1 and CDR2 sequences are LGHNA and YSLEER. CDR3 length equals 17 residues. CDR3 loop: CASSQRGGPLLSNEQFF. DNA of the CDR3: TGCGCCAGCAGCCAGAGGGGAGGGCCCCTCCTAAGCAATGAGCAGTTCTTC.

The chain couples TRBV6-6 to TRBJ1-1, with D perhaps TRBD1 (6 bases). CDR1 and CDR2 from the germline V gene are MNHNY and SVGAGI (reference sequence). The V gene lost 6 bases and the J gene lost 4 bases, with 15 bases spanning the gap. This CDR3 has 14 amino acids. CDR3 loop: CASREGGTGTEAFF. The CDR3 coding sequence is TGTGCCAGCAGGGAAGGGGGTACTGGCACTGAAGCTTTCTTT.

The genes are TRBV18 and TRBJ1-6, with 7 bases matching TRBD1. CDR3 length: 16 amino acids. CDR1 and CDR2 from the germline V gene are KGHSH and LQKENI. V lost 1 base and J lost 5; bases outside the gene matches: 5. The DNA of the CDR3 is TGTGCCAGCTCACCACACGGGACAGTTAATAATTCACCCCTCCACTTT. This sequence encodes CASSPHGTVNNSPLHF.

The CDR3 sequence: CASRPGGPTDTQYF. DNA of the CDR3: TGTGCCAGCCGTCCCGGGGGGCCTACAGATACGCAGTATTTT. The V call is TRBV28, the J call TRBJ2-3, with D possibly matching TRBD2 (7 bases). The germline gives CDR1 MDHEN, CDR2 SYDVKM. V lost 8 bases and J 3 bases, leaving 15 bases between the germline ends. This CDR3 spans 14 amino acids.

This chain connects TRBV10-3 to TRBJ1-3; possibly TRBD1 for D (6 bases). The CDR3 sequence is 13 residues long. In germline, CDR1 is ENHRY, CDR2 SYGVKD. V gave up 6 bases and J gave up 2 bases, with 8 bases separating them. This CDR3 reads CAISTGTGNTIYF. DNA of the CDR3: TGTGCCATCAGCACAGGGACTGGAAACACCATATATTTT.

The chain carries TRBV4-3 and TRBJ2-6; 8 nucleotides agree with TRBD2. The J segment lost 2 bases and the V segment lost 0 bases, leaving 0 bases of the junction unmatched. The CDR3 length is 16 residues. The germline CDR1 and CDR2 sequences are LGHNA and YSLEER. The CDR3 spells CASSQDSGAGANVLTF. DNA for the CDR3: TGCGCCAGCAGCCAAGATAGCGGGGCTGGGGCCAACGTCCTGACTTTC.

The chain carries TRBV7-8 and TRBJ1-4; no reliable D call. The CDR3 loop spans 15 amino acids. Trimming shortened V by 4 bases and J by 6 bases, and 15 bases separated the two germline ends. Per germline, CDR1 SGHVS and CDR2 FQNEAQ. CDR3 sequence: CASSSPDGIHEKLFF. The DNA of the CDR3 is TGTGCCAGCAGCTCCCCGGACGGGATTCATGAAAAACTGTTTTTT.

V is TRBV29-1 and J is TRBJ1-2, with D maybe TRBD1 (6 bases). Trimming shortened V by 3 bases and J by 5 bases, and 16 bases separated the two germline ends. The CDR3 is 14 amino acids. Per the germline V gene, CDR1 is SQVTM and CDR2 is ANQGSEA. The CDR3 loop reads CSVEEDQGSYGYTF. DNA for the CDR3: TGCAGCGTTGAGGAGGACCAGGGGTCGTATGGCTACACCTTC.